A single sample is the source of the 21 T cell receptor beta chains below, sequenced in a study of control samples from healthy donors and cancer patients. Clones were read by immunoSEQ multiplex PCR, and TCRdb kept only the in-frame ones, dropping some. The sample yields around 170,000 clones, about 91% seen once. The sample was blood. The receptors come from a woman in her twenties or thirties in good health.

The genes are TRBV7-2 and TRBJ2-7; D not certain. Germline loops: CDR1 SGHTA, CDR2 FQGNSA. This CDR3 has 14 residues. V lost 1 base, J lost 0 bases, and 7 bases lay in between. CDR3 nucleotides: TGTGCCAGCAGCTTAGGAGAACTCTCCTACGAGCAGTACTTC. Translation: CASSLGELSYEQYF. Variable domain in full (rest from reference TRBV7-2 and TRBJ2-7): GAGVSQSPSNKVTEKGKDVELRCDPISGHTALYWYRQSLGQGLEFLIYFQGNSAPDKSGLPSDRFSAERTGGSVSTLTIQRTQQEDSAVYLCASSLGELSYEQYFGPGTRLTVT.

J is TRBJ1-1 and V is TRBV13; the D is unclear. Germline CDR1 PRHDT, CDR2 FYEKMQ (reference sequence). Trimming removed 5 bases from V and 1 base from J, with 2 bases in between. There are 11 residues in the CDR3. CDR3 bases: TGTGCCAGCAGCCAGAACACTGAAGCTTTCTTT. It specifies CASSQNTEAFF.

The chain is built from TRBV11-2 and TRBJ1-2; D possibly corresponds to TRBD1 (5 bases). Trimming took off 0 bases at V and 6 bases at J, with 14 bases between the two ends. This CDR3 contains 15 residues. Germline CDR1 and CDR2: SGHAT and FQNNGV. The CDR3 spells CASSLDLGGTNGYTF. The CDR3 coding sequence is TGTGCCAGCAGCTTAGATCTCGGAGGGACCAATGGCTACACCTTC.

This clone appeared once. This sequence joins TRBV6-5 and TRBJ1-1; no clear D gene. Germline CDR1 is MNHEY and CDR2 is SVGAGI. This CDR3 has 13 residues. V dropped 6 bases and J dropped 11 bases, with 19 bases sitting between them. CDR3 sequence: CASREGWKAGAFF. DNA for the CDR3: TGTGCCAGCAGGGAGGGATGGAAAGCGGGGGCTTTCTTT.

The V and J genes are TRBV9 and TRBJ2-3, with 12 bases lining up with TRBD2. Germline V gene sequence: CDR1 SGDLS, CDR2 YYNGEE. V shed 4 bases and J 1 base; nucleotides not matched to a gene: 4. The CDR3 is 16 residues long. The CDR3 sequence: CASSLRLAGGTDTQYF. CDR3 in DNA: TGTGCCAGCAGCCTACGACTAGCGGGGGGCACAGATACGCAGTATTTT.

The genes are TRBV4-1 and TRBJ2-5; TRBD1 is a possible D gene (7 bases). The V end was cut by 0 bases, the J end by 4 bases, with 15 bases between. Per germline, CDR1 MGHRA and CDR2 YSYEKL. This CDR3 is 16 amino acids long. The chain's CDR3 is CASSQDSGGIGETQYF. CDR3 DNA sequence: TGCGCCAGCAGCCAAGATTCAGGGGGGATTGGAGAGACCCAGTACTTC.

The chain recombines TRBV6-4 with TRBJ1-2; D may be TRBD1 (5 bases). Germline CDR1 is MRHNA and CDR2 is SNTAGT. The CDR3 sequence is 12 residues long. Trimming cost V 8 bases and J 3 bases, with 10 bases left between them. The CDR3 reads CASSDRYYGYTF. CDR3 bases: TGTGCCAGCTCTGACAGATACTATGGCTACACCTTC.

The rearrangement links TRBV28 to TRBJ1-6; TRBD1 matches 7 bases. Per germline, CDR1 MDHEN and CDR2 SYDVKM. The junction had 8 bases not matched to a gene; V was cut back by 5 bases and J by 10 bases. CDR3 length: 14 amino acids. The CDR3 protein is CASSPQGGGSPLHF. The CDR3 DNA follows: TGTGCCAGCAGTCCCCAGGGGGGGGGATCACCCCTCCACTTT. The full variable domain, in which reference TRBV28 and TRBJ1-6 provide the parts outside the CDR3, is DVKVTQSSRYLVKRTGEKVFLECVQDMDHENMFWYRQDPGLGLRLIYFSYDVKMKEKGDIPEGYSVSREKKERFSLILESASTNQTSMYLCASSPQGGGSPLHFGNGTRLTVT.

The V and J genes are TRBV10-3 and TRBJ2-5; a possible D gene is TRBD1 (6 bases). Germline CDR1 reads ENHRY; CDR2 reads SYGVKD. This CDR3 is built from 14 residues. V shed 8 bases and J shed 4 bases, with 17 bases lying between them. The CDR3 DNA is TGTGCCATCGCCGGGGACAAGGGGCCAGAGACCCAGTACTTC. Protein: CAIAGDKGPETQYF.

This chain links TRBV7-9 with TRBJ1-3; D remains ambiguous. The CDR3 extends over 16 amino acids. Germline CDR1 is SEHNR and CDR2 is FQNEAQ (reference sequence). The V and J ends lost 2 bases and 0 bases respectively, with 11 bases between them. DNA for the CDR3: TGTGCCAGCAGCTTACTTCCCCTAAGCTCTGGAAACACCATATATTTT. Translated, it gives CASSLLPLSSGNTIYF.

The rearrangement links TRBV4-1 to TRBJ2-5; either TRBD1 or TRBD2 may supply D (5 bases each). CDR3 length: 15 residues. The germline V and J ends were trimmed by 1 base and 0 bases, with 9 bases remaining between them. Per germline, CDR1 MGHRA and CDR2 YSYEKL. Here the CDR3 reads CASSQGGTDQETQYF. DNA of the CDR3: TGCGCCAGCAGCCAAGGGGGGACGGACCAAGAGACCCAGTACTTC.

This clone has only one observation. This chain connects TRBV7-9 to TRBJ2-1; 9 bases line up with TRBD2. The CDR3 loop spans 16 amino acids. After removal of 4 bases from V and 8 bases from J, the junction contained 12 bases not matched to a gene. CDR1 is SEHNR and CDR2 is FQNEAQ in the germline V gene (reference sequence). The CDR3 DNA sequence: TGTGCCAGCAGCTCCAGACTAGGGACTAGCTTTTATGAGCAGTTCTTC. Translation gives CASSSRLGTSFYEQFF.

The chain has TRBV3-1 (or the pseudogene TRBV3-2) and TRBJ2-2; TRBD2 matches at 11 bases. Germline V gives CDR1 LGHDT, CDR2 YNNKEL (reference sequence). The J segment lost 4 bases and the V segment lost 1 base, leaving 14 bases of the junction unmatched. The CDR3 runs 20 residues. Written as DNA, the CDR3 is TGTGCCAGCAGCCAAGTCCTCCCCCCGACTAGCGGGATATTCACCGGGGAGCTGTTTTTT. Translating gives CASSQVLPPTSGIFTGELFF.

The gene calls are TRBV6-5 and TRBJ1-5; D gene ambiguous. The CDR3 loop spans 13 amino acids. V gave up 6 bases and J gave up 1 base, with 7 bases separating them. Germline CDR1 reads MNHEY; CDR2 reads SVGAGI. The CDR3 DNA reads TGTGCCAGCAGGGACTCGAGCAATCAGCCCCAGCATTTT. This sequence encodes CASRDSSNQPQHF.

This clone was picked up a small number of times. The chain is built from TRBV15 and TRBJ2-7; TRBD1 agrees at 8 bases. Germline values: CDR1 LNHNV, CDR2 YYDKDF (reference sequence). V trimming: 5 bases; J trimming: 3 bases; junction bases outside the gene matches: 9. CDR3 size: 15 residues. The CDR3 here is CATSGTGPILYEQYF. DNA of the CDR3: TGTGCCACCAGCGGGACAGGACCTATCCTCTACGAGCAGTACTTC. Together with reference TRBV15 and TRBJ2-7, the CDR3 gives the full variable domain: DAMVIQNPRYQVTQFGKPVTLSCSQTLNHNVMYWYQQKSSQAPKLLFHYYDKDFNNEADTPDNFQSRRPNTSFCFLDIRSPGLGDTAMYLCATSGTGPILYEQYFGPGTRLTVT.

This sequence joins TRBV29-1 and TRBJ2-7; a possible D gene is TRBD1 (5 bases). Per the germline V gene, CDR1 is SQVTM and CDR2 is ANQGSEA. The V and J ends lost 4 bases and 4 bases respectively, with 11 bases between them. The CDR3 has 12 residues. In DNA form, the CDR3 reads TGCAGCGTTGTCAAGGGGCCGTACGAGCAGTACTTC. This codes for CSVVKGPYEQYF.

The chain combines TRBV6-2 or TRBV6-3 with TRBJ2-7, with D tentatively TRBD2 (6 bases). V gave up 5 bases and J gave up 2 bases, with 13 bases separating them. The length of the CDR3 is 14 residues. Germline V CDR1 and CDR2: MNHEY, SVGEGT. The CDR3: CASSPEEGAYEQYV. CDR3 sequence (DNA): TGTGCCAGCAGTCCCGAGGAGGGTGCCTACGAGCAGTACGTC.

The rearrangement links TRBV27 to TRBJ1-1; TRBD1 aligns across 7 bases. CDR1 and CDR2 from the germline V gene are MNHEY and SMNVEV (reference sequence). After removal of 8 bases from V and 0 bases from J, the junction contained 12 bases not matched to a gene. This CDR3 is built from 16 residues. DNA for the CDR3: TGTGCCAGCCCCCTCATCCAGGACAGGATGAACACTGAAGCTTTCTTT. Translated, it gives CASPLIQDRMNTEAFF.

The CDR3 region is CASSSLVRGGDGYTF. As DNA, the CDR3 is TGTGCCAGCAGCTCACTTGTCAGGGGAGGTGATGGCTACACCTTC. The V and J genes are TRBV7-9 and TRBJ1-2; D perhaps matches TRBD1 (6 bases). V lost 4 bases, J lost 6 bases, and 18 bases lay in between. Germline V CDR1 and CDR2: SEHNR, FQNEAQ (reference sequence). The CDR3 consists of 15 residues.

This chain links TRBV5-1 with TRBJ1-2; D might be TRBD1 (6 bases). Per germline, CDR1 SGHRS and CDR2 YFSETQ. This CDR3 spans 13 amino acids. Trimming removed 0 bases at V and 8 bases at J, with 11 bases between. In nucleotides, the CDR3 is TGCGCCAGCAGCTTGGCCGGGGGGCACGGCTACACCTTC. Encoded protein: CASSLAGGHGYTF.

This chain links TRBV12-3 or TRBV12-4 with TRBJ2-3, with TRBD2 matching 7 bases. The CDR3 contains 13 residues. Trimming removed 5 bases from V and 8 bases from J; junction bases left unmatched: 7. The CDR3 DNA reads as TGTGCCAGCAGTACCGCGGGGGAAGGTACGCAGTATTTT. Amino acid sequence: CASSTAGEGTQYF.